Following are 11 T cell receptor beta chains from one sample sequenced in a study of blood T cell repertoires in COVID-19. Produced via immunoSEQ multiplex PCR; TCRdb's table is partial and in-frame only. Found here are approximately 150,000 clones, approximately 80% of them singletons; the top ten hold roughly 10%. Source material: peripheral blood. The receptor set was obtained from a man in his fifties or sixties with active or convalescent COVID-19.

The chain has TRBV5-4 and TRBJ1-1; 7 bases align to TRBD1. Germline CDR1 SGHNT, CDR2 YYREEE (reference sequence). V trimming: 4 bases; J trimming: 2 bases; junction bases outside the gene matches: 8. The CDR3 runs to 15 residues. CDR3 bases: TGTGCCAGCAGCACCCGACAGGGCCTAAACACTGAAGCTTTCTTT. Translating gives CASSTRQGLNTEAFF. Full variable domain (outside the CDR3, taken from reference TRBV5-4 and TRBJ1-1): ETGVTQSPTHLIKTRGQQVTLRCSSQSGHNTVSWYQQALGQGPQFIFQYYREEENGRGNFPPRFSGLQFPNYSSELNVNALELDDSALYLCASSTRQGLNTEAFFGQGTRLTVV.

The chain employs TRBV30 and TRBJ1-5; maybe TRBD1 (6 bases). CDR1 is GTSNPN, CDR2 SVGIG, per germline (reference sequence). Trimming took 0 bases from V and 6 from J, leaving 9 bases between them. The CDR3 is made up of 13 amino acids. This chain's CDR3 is CAWSVRGGQPQHF. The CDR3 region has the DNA TGTGCCTGGAGTGTTCGAGGGGGTCAGCCCCAGCATTTT.

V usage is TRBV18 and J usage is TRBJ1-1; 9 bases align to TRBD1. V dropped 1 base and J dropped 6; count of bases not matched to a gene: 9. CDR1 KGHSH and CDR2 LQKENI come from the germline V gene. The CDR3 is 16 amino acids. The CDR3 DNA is TGTGCCAGCTCACCACGAGTGGGACAGGGAGAGGCTGAAGCTTTCTTT. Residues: CASSPRVGQGEAEAFF.

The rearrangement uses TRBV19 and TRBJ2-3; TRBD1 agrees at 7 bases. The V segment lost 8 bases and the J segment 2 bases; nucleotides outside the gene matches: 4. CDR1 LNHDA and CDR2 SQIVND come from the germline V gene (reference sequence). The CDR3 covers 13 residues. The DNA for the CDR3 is TGTGCCAGTGAGGGACAGACCACAGATACGCAGTATTTT. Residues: CASEGQTTDTQYF.

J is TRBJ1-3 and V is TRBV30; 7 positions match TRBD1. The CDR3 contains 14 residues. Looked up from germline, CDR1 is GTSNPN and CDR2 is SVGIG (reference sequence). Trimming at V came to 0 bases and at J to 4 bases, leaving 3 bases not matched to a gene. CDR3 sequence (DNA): TGTGCCTGGAGTGTACAGGGGCTGGGAAACACCATATATTTT. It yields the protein CAWSVQGLGNTIYF.

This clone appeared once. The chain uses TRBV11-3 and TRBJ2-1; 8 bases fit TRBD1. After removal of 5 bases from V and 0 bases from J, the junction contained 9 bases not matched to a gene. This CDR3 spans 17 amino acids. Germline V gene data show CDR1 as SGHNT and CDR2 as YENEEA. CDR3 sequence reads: CASSQFRGLDSYNEQFF. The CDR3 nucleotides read TGTGCCAGCAGCCAATTCAGGGGGCTAGACTCCTACAATGAGCAGTTCTTC.

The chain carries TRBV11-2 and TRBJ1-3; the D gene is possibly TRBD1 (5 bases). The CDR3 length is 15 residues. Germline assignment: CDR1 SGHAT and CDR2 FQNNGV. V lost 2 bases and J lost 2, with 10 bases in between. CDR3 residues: CASSLTSGAGNTIYF. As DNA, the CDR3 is TGTGCCAGCAGCTTAACTTCGGGGGCTGGAAACACCATATATTTT.

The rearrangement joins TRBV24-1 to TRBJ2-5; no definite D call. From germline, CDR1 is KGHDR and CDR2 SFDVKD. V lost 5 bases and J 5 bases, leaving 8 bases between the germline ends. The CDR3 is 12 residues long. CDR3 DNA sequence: TGTGCCACCAGTGTGGCAGGTGAGACCCAGTACTTC. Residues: CATSVAGETQYF.

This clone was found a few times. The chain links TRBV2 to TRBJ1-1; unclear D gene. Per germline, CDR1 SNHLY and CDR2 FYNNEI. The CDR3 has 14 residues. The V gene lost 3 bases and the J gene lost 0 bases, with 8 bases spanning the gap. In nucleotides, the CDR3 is TGTGCCAGCAGTGATCAGGTTTTGAACACTGAAGCTTTCTTT. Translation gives CASSDQVLNTEAFF.

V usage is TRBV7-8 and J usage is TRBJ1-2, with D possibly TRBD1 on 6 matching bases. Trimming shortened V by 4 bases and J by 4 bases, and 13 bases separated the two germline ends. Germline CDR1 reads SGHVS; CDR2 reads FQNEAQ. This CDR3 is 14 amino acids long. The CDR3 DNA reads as TGTGCCAGCAGCTCTGAGGACAGACCCTATGGCTACACCTTC. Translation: CASSSEDRPYGYTF.

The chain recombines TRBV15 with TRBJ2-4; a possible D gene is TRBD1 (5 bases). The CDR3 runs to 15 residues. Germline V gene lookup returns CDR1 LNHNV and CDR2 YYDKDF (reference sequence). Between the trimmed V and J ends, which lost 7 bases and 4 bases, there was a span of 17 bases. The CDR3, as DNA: TGTGCCACCATCGCGGACACGATGGGGAAAAACATTCAGTACTTC. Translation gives CATIADTMGKNIQYF.